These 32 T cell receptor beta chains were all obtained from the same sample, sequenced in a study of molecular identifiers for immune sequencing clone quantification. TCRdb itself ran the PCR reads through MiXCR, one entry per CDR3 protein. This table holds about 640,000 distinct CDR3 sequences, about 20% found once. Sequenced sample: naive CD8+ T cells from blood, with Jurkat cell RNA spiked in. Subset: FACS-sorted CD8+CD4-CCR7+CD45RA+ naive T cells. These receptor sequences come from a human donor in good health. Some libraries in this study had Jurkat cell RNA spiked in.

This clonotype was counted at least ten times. The CDR3 loop reads CAWSPRQGEGMAKNIQYF. CDR3 nucleotides: TGTGCCTGGAGTCCACGACAGGGTGAAGGGATGGCCAAAAACATTCAGTACTTC. The chain links TRBV30 to TRBJ2-4, with 7 bases identical to TRBD1. The V gene end was trimmed by 2 bases and the J gene end by 1 base; junction bases not matched to a gene: 14. The CDR3 has 18 residues. The germline V gene encodes CDR1 GTSNPN and CDR2 SVGIG (reference sequence).

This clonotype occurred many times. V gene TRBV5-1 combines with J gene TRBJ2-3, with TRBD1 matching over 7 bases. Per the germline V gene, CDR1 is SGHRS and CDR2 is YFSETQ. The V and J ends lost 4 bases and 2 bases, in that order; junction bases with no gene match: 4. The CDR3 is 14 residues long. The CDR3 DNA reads TGCGCCAGCAGCATCGGGACAGACACAGATACGCAGTATTTT. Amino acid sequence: CASSIGTDTDTQYF.

CDR3 sequence reads: CATSNEASSYNEQFF. The CDR3 nucleotides are TGTGCCACCAGCAATGAGGCTAGCTCCTACAATGAGCAGTTCTTC. The V call is TRBV15, the J call TRBJ2-1; D not resolved. CDR1 and CDR2 (germline): LNHNV, YYDKDF (reference sequence). The CDR3 sequence is 15 residues long. Between the trimmed V and J ends, which lost 4 bases and 0 bases, there was a span of 10 bases.

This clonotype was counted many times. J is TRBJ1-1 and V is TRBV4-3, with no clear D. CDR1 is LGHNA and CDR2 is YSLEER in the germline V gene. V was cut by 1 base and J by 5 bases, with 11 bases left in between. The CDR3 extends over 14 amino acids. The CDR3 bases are TGCGCCAGCAGCCAAGTCTTCGGGGATACTGAAGCTTTCTTT. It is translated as CASSQVFGDTEAFF.

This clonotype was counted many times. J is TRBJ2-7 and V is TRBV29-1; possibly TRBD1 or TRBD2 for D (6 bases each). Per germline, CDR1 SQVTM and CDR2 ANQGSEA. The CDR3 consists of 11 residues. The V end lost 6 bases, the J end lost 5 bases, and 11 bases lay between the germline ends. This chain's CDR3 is CSVVGGNEQYF. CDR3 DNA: TGCAGCGTGGTCGGGGGCAACGAGCAGTACTTC.

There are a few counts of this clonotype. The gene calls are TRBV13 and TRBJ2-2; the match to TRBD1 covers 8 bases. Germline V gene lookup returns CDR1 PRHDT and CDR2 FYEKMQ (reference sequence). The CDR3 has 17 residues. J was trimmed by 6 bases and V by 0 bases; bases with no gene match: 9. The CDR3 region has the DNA TGTGCCAGCAGCTTAGGAGGGACAGGTGGACGTTCCGGGGAGCTGTTTTTT. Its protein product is CASSLGGTGGRSGELFF.

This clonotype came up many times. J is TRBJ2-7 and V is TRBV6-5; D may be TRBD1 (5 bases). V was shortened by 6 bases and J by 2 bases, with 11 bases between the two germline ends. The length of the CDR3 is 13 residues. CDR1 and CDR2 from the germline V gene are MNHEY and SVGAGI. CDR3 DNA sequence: TGTGCCAGCAGCACGGACATCACCTACGAGCAGTACTTC. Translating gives CASSTDITYEQYF.

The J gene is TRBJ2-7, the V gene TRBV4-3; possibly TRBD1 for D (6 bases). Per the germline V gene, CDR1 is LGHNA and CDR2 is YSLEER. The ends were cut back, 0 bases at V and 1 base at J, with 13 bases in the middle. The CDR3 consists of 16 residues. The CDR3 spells CASSQDRQGISYEQYF. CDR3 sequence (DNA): TGCGCCAGCAGCCAAGATCGGCAGGGGATATCCTACGAGCAGTACTTC.

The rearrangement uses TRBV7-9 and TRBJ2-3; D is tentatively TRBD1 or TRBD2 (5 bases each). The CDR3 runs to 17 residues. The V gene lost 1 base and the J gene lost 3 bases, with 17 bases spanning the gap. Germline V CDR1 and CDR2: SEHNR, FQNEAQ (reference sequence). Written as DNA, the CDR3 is TGTGCCAGCAGCTTAGTAAACTGGGGGTTAGGGACAGATACGCAGTATTTT. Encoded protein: CASSLVNWGLGTDTQYF.

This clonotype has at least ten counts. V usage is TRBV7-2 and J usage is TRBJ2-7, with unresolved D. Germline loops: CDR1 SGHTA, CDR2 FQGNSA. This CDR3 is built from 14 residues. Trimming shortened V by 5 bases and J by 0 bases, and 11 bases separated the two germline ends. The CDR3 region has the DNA TGTGCCAGCAGCCCGATGGCACTCTCCTACGAGCAGTACTTC. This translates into CASSPMALSYEQYF.

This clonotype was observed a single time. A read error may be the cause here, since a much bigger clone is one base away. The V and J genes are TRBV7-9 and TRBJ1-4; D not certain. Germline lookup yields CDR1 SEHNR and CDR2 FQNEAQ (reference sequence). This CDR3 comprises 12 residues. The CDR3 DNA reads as TGTGCCGGCAGTTGGCTTGGGGAAAAACTGTTTTTT. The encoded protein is CAGSWLGEKLFF.

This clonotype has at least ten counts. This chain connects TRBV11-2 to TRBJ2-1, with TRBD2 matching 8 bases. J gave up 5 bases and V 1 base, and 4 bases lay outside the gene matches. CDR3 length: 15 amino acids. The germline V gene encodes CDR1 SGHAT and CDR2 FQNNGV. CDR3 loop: CASSLGTSSHNEQFF. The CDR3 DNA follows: TGTGCCAGCAGCTTAGGGACTAGCAGCCACAATGAGCAGTTCTTC.

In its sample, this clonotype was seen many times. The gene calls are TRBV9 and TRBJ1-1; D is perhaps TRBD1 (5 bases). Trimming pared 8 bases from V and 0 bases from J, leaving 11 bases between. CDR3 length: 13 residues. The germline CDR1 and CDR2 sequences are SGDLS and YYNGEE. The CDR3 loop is CASSTEMNTEAFF. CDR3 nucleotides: TGTGCCAGTTCGACAGAGATGAACACTGAAGCTTTCTTT.

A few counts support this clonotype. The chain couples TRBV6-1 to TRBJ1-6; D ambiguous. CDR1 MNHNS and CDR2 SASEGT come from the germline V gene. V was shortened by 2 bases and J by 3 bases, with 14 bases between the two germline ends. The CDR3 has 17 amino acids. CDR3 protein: CASSESPRGFYNSPLHF. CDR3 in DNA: TGTGCCAGCAGTGAATCTCCCCGAGGGTTCTATAATTCACCCCTCCACTTT.

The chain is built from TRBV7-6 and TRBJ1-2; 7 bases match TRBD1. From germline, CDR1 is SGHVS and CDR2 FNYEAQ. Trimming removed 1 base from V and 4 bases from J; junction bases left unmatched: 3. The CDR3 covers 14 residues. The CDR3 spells CASSLEAGGYGYTF. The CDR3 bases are TGTGCCAGCAGCTTAGAGGCAGGGGGCTATGGCTACACCTTC. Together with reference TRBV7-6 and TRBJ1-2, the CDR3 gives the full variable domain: GAGVSQSPRYKVTKRGQDVALRCDPISGHVSLYWYRQALGQGPEFLTYFNYEAQQDKSGLPNDRFSAERPEGSISTLTIQRTEQRDSAMYRCASSLEAGGYGYTFGSGTRLTVV.

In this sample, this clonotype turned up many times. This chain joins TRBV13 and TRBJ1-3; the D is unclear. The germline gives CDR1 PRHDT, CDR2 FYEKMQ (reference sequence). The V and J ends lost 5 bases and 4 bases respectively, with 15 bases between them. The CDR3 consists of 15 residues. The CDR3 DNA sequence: TGTGCCAGCAGCCATCCGGGGTCGTGGGGAAACACCATATATTTT. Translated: CASSHPGSWGNTIYF.

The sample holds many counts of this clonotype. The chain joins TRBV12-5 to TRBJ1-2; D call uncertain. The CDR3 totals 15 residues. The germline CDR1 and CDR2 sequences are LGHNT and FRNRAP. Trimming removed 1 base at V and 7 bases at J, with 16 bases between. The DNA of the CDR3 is TGTGCTAGTGGTTTGGGCGGGGAAGTAGTCCGTGGCTACACCTTC. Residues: CASGLGGEVVRGYTF. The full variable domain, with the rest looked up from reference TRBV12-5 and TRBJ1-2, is DARVTQTPRHKVTEMGQEVTMRCQPILGHNTVFWYRQTMMQGLELLAYFRNRAPLDDSGMPKDRFSAEMPDATLATLKIQPSEPRDSAVYFCASGLGGEVVRGYTFGSGTRLTVV.

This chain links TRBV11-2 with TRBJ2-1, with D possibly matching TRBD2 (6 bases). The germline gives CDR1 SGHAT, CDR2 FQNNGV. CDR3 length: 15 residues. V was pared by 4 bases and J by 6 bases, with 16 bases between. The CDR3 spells CASSSKYGGINEQFF. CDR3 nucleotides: TGTGCCAGCAGCTCAAAATATGGGGGGATCAATGAGCAGTTCTTC.

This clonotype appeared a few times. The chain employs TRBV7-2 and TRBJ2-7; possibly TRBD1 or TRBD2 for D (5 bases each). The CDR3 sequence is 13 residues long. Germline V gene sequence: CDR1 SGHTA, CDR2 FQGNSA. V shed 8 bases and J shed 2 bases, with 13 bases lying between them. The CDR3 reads CASARDGTYEQYF. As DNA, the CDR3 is TGTGCCAGCGCCAGGGACGGGACCTACGAGCAGTACTTC.

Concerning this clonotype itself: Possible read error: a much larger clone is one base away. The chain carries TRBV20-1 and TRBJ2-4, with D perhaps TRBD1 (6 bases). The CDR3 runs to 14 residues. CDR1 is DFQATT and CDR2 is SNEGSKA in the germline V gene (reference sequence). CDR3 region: CSTRGSLAKNIQYF. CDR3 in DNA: TGCAGTACTAGGGGGAGCCTAGCCAAAAACATTCAGTACTTC.

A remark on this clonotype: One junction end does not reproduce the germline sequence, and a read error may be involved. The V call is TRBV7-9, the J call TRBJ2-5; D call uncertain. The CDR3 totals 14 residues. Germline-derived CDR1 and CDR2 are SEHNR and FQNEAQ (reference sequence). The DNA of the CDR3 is TGTGCCAGCAGCCCCGACGGCCTTTCAGAGACCCAGCACTTC. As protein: CASSPDGLSETQHF. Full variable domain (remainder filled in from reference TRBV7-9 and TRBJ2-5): DTGVSQNPRHKITKRGQNVTFRCDPISEHNRLYWYRQTLGQGPEFLTYFQNEAQLEKSRLLSDRFSAERPKGSFSTLEIQRTEQGDSAMYLCASSPDGLSETQHFGPGTRLLVL.

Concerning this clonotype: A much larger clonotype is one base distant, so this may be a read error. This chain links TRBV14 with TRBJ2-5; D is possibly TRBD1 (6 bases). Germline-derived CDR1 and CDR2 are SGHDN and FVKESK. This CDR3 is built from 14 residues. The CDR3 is CASGQGGPQETQYF. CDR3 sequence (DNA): TGTGCCAGCGGCCAAGGGGGTCCTCAAGAGACCCAGTACTTC. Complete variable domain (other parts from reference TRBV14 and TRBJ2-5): EAGVTQFPSHSVIEKGQTVTLRCDPISGHDNLYWYRRVMGKEIKFLLHFVKESKQDESGMPNNRFLAERTGGTYSTLKVQPAELEDSGVYFCASGQGGPQETQYFGPGTRLLVL.

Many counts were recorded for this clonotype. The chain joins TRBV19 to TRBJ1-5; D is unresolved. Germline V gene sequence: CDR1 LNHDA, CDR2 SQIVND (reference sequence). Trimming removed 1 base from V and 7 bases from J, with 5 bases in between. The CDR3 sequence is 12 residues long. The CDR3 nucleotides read TGTGCCAGTAGTATAGGGACCCAGCCCCAGCATTTT. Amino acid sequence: CASSIGTQPQHF.

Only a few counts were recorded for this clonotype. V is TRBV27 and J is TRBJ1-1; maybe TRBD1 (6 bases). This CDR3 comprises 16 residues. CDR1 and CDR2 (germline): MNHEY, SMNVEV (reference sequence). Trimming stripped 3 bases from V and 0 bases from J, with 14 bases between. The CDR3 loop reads CASSFIPGDMNTEAFF. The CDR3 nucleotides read TGTGCCAGCAGTTTTATTCCGGGGGACATGAACACTGAAGCTTTCTTT.

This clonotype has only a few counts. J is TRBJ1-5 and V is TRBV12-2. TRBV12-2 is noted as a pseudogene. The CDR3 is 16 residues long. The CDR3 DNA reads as TGTGCAAGTCGCTTTCGGAGGAGGATGGGCAATCAGCCCCAGCATTTT. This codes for CASRFRRRMGNQPQHF.

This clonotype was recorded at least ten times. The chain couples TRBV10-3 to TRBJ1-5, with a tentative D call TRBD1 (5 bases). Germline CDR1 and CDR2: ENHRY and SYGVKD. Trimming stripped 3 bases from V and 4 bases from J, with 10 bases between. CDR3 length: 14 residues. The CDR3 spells CAISEVGVNQPQHF. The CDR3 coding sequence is TGTGCCATCAGTGAAGTAGGGGTTAATCAGCCCCAGCATTTT.

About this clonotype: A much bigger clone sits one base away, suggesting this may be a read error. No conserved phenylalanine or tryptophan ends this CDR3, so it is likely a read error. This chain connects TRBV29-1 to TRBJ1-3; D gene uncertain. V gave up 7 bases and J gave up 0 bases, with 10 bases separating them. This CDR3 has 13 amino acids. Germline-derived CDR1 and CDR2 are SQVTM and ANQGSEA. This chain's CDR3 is CSARTDSGNTIYL. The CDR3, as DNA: TGCAGCGCACGGACGGACTCTGGAAACACCATATATCTT.

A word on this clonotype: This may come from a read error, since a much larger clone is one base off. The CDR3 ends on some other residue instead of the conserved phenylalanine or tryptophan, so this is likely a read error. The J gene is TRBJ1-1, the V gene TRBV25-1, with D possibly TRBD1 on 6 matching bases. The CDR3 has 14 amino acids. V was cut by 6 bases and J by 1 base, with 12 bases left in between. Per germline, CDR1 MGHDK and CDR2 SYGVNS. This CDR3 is CASRHWTENTEAFL. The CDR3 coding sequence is TGTGCCAGCAGACATTGGACAGAGAACACTGAAGCTTTCCTT.

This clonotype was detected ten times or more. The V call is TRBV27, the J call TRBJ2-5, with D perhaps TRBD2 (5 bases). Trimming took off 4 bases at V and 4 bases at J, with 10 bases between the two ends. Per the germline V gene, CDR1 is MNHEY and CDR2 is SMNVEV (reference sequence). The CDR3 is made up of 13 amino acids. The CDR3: CASSSISGETQYF. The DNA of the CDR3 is TGTGCCAGCAGTTCAATAAGCGGAGAGACCCAGTACTTC.

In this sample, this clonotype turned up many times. The CDR3 region has the DNA TGTGCCAGCAGCTTTACCGGCAATGAGCAGTTCTTC. Residues: CASSFTGNEQFF. V and J are TRBV5-6 and TRBJ2-1; no clear D gene. This CDR3 is built from 12 residues. V lost 2 bases and J lost 6, with 6 bases in between. Germline V gene data show CDR1 as SGHDT and CDR2 as YYEEEE.

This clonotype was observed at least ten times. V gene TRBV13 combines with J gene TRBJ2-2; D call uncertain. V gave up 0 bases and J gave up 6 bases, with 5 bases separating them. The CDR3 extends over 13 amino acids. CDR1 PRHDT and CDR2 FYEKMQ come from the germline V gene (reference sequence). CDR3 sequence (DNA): TGTGCCAGCAGCTTAGGGGCGCCCGGGGAGCTGTTTTTT. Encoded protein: CASSLGAPGELFF. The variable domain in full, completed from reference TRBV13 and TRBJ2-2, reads AAGVIQSPRHLIKEKRETATLKCYPIPRHDTVYWYQQGPGQDPQFLISFYEKMQSDKGSIPDRFSAQQFSDYHSELNMSSLELGDSALYFCASSLGAPGELFFGEGSRLTVL.

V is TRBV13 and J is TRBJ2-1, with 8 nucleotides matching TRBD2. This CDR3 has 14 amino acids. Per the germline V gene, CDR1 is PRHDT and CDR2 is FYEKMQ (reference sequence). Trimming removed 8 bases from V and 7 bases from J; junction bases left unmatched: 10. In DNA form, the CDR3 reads TGTGCCAGCCCCCCCCCGGGAGGGGGGAATGAGCAGTTCTTC. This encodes CASPPPGGGNEQFF.